This T cell receptor delta chain was obtained from a study of delta chains in infants with herpesvirus infections (dated 2023 in TCRdb). Regarding the research as a whole: To characterize gammadelta T cell responses to primary cytomegalovirus (CMV) infection, researchers prospectively followed a birth cohort of Ugandan infants starting at birth. gammadelta TCRs were sequenced from PBMC obtained from 18 CMV-infected infants (one congenitally infected) and roughly eight CMV-uninfected infants for whom sufficient sample was available. Blood samples from the infants were grouped into approximate ages of 1.5, 4, 8 and 12 months. The previously published Belgian fetal and cord blood gammadelta TCR data were not generated in this cohort and were added only for comparison.

To prepare the library, RT-PCR was applied. TCR cDNA was generated by reverse transcription of PBMC RNA with SuperScript II and gamma-chain- and delta-chain-specific primers. Purification of cDNA was performed with AMPure XP beads, after which the cDNA was amplified and indexed with Illumina adapters by means of the Nextera XT Index Kit. Sequencing of the gammadelta TCR libraries was done on an Illumina MiSeq using a V2 300-cycle kit. The paper's data handling went like this. Using MiXCR v2.1.12, CDR3 sequences were assembled, and reads were mapped onto D, J and V genes obtained from GenBank. VDJtools v1.2.1 was used to perform repertoire analyses of the CDR3 clonotypes. In TCRdb, clones were called once more from the public reads by CATT, and rows of identical DNA were later combined. TCRdb's processing, not the authors', yielded these V and J calls. In all, the sample holds 1,500 to 2,000 delta-chain clones, and around 7% of those were seen once. The biggest ten clones account for around 3.4% of the sample.

In Kampala, Uganda, pregnant women receiving prenatal care were recruited and their infants were enrolled, and documentation of maternal HIV status was required. Weekly visits were made to families, and infant clinical information, oral swabs and peripheral blood were collected beginning at 6 weeks of age and every 4 months thereafter. Blood was collected in heparin tubes, and PBMC were isolated by Ficoll-Paque density gradient centrifugation and cryopreserved. In its sample, this clone was seen a few times. Its antigen is unknown. No qualities accompany the bases; no much larger clone lies one base away. Overall study outcomes, separate from this receptor: The authors noted a small sample size and no race- or environment-matched controls, since nearly all Ugandans acquire CMV before adulthood. In CMV-uninfected infants, the public clonotype might still exist at levels below the detection limit. The public clonotype was detected only at the first time point after infection and was not found in uninfected infants or in infants infected after 120 days.

The source is a human donor who was a Ugandan infant, either HIV-exposed or HIV-unexposed (not recorded which). Material: peripheral blood, obtained at time point 1 of longitudinal follow-up.

DNA sequence: TGTGCTCTTGGGGAGCATTCCCTCATAATAGTACTGTTCACGTACTACACCGATAAACTCATCTTT. Its protein is CALGEHSLIIVLFTYYTDKLIF. The chain was built from TRDV1 and TRDJ1, with TRDD1 perhaps the D gene, on 6 matching bases. The trim is 3 bases for V and 0 bases for J, with a gap of 32 bases between the germline ends. Reading the germline V gene gives CDR1 TSWWSYY and CDR2 QGS. The CDR3, from cysteine to phenylalanine, totals 22 residues. This entry keeps only the CDR3 DNA: 66 bases, framed from base 1.